The 14 T cell receptor beta chains given below trace back to one sample, sequenced in a study of PD-L1 blockade in urothelial cancer (dated by TCRdb to 2016 to 2017). Libraries were constructed by the immunoSEQ multiplex PCR assay. This is the immuneACCESS table as TCRdb keeps it, with only in-frame sequences that have V and J called. A part of the clones is gone; compared with another copy, unresolved V genes explain less than half, and the rest is unexplained. This sample holds about 44,000 clones; around 82% were observed only once. The ten largest account for less than 3.5% of the sample. The material was PBMCs, obtained around atezolizumab (anti-PD-L1) treatment. Receptors were obtained from a man aged 65 to 79 with urothelial cancer.

The sample holds one count of this clone. The rearrangement uses TRBV25-1 and TRBJ1-4, with 8 bases that match TRBD1. This CDR3 has 15 residues. Trimming removed 5 bases from V and 7 bases from J; junction bases left unmatched: 9. Looked up from germline, CDR1 is MGHDK and CDR2 is SYGVNS. CDR3 residues: CASSPRTGWLEKLFF. DNA for the CDR3: TGTGCCAGCAGTCCACGGACAGGGTGGCTTGAAAAACTGTTTTTT.

This chain's CDR3 is CASSRLGYEQYF. For the CDR3, the DNA is TGTGCCAGCTCCCGCCTAGGATACGAGCAGTACTTC. This chain links TRBV18 with TRBJ2-7; D gene uncertain. V was clipped by 6 bases and J by 4 bases, with 10 bases between them. CDR1 is KGHSH, CDR2 LQKENI, per germline. This CDR3 comprises 12 residues.

The J gene is TRBJ1-5, the V gene TRBV5-1, with a weak D call TRBD1 (5 bases). V lost 4 bases and J 2 bases, leaving 13 bases between the germline ends. Looked up from germline, CDR1 is SGHRS and CDR2 is YFSETQ. This CDR3 spans 15 amino acids. CDR3 bases: TGCGCCAGCAGCCCGGGGGTTGGAGGCAATCAGCCCCAGCATTTT. Amino acids: CASSPGVGGNQPQHF.

The V gene is TRBV6-6, the J gene TRBJ1-5, with a weak D call TRBD1 (5 bases). Germline CDR1 MNHNY, CDR2 SVGAGI (reference sequence). V lost 5 bases and J lost 7, with 15 bases in between. CDR3 size: 14 residues. The CDR3 region is CASSQTPGLQPQHF. CDR3 DNA: TGTGCCAGCAGTCAGACGCCAGGGTTGCAGCCCCAGCATTTT.

The genes are TRBV6-5 and TRBJ1-2; maybe TRBD1 (6 bases). CDR1 is MNHEY and CDR2 is SVGAGI in the germline V gene. V was cut by 0 bases and J by 4 bases, with 6 bases left in between. The CDR3 runs to 13 residues. The DNA of the CDR3 is TGTGCCAGCAGTTACTCAGGGGGCTATGGCTACACCTTC. Translating gives CASSYSGGYGYTF.

The chain has TRBV6-1 and TRBJ1-5; D is perhaps TRBD1 (5 bases). V was pared by 9 bases and J by 2 bases, with 11 bases between. There are 13 residues in the CDR3. Germline assignment: CDR1 MNHNS and CDR2 SASEGT. The CDR3 nucleotides read TGTGCCAGTTCAGGGTGGCGCAATCAGCCCCAGCATTTT. Its protein is CASSGWRNQPQHF.

This clone appeared a single time. The chain carries TRBV19 and TRBJ1-5, with D tentatively TRBD1 (6 bases). Deletions cut 6 bases from V and 1 base from J, with 13 bases between. Looked up from germline, CDR1 is LNHDA and CDR2 is SQIVND (reference sequence). The CDR3 is 15 residues long. CDR3 nucleotides: TGTGCCAGTAGGAGTGAGGGGGTCAGCAATCAGCCCCAGCATTTT. It specifies CASRSEGVSNQPQHF.

The V and J genes are TRBV19 and TRBJ1-5, with D possibly matching TRBD1 (6 bases). CDR3 length: 15 amino acids. Trimming shortened V by 3 bases and J by 5 bases, and 14 bases separated the two germline ends. In germline, CDR1 is LNHDA, CDR2 SQIVND (reference sequence). The CDR3 protein is CASSIWQGSYQPQHF. The CDR3 coding sequence is TGTGCCAGTAGTATTTGGCAGGGGTCCTATCAGCCCCAGCATTTT.

This clone was counted a single time. This rearrangement joins TRBV29-1 to TRBJ1-1, with D maybe TRBD1 (5 bases). The CDR3 spans 13 residues. Trimming left V 5 bases short and J 5 bases short, with 15 bases between. CDR1 and CDR2 from the germline V gene are SQVTM and ANQGSEA. The CDR3 bases are TGCAGCGTTCCTCGTCGGGGGAGTACTGAAGCTTTCTTT. This codes for CSVPRRGSTEAFF.

The chain links TRBV19 to TRBJ1-2; D unclear. The germline CDR1 and CDR2 sequences are LNHDA and SQIVND (reference sequence). Trimming removed 7 bases at V and 5 bases at J, with 14 bases between. This CDR3 spans 13 amino acids. The chain's CDR3 is CASTLGRSYGYTF. The CDR3 region has the DNA TGTGCCAGTACCCTCGGTAGGAGTTATGGCTACACCTTC.

This clone was observed a single time. The gene calls are TRBV19 and TRBJ2-1; 9 bases fit TRBD2. Germline V gene data show CDR1 as LNHDA and CDR2 as SQIVND (reference sequence). The V segment lost 5 bases and the J segment 4 bases; nucleotides outside the gene matches: 6. The CDR3 is 15 residues long. The CDR3 sequence: CASSVAAGGYNEQFF. The CDR3, as DNA: TGTGCCAGTAGTGTTGCAGCGGGGGGTTACAATGAGCAGTTCTTC.

The chain uses TRBV19 and TRBJ2-7, with a weak D call TRBD2 (5 bases). The CDR3 is 13 amino acids. Looked up from germline, CDR1 is LNHDA and CDR2 is SQIVND (reference sequence). The V gene lost 3 bases and the J gene lost 3 bases, with 9 bases spanning the gap. The CDR3 nucleotides read TGTGCCAGTAGTATCCAGACTAACTACGAGCAGTACTTC. The encoded protein is CASSIQTNYEQYF.

This chain joins TRBV7-6 and TRBJ2-3, with TRBD2 identical over 7 bases. CDR1 and CDR2 from the germline V gene are SGHVS and FNYEAQ. The CDR3 sequence is 17 residues long. V lost 1 base to trimming and J lost 0 bases; unmatched junction nucleotides: 7. The CDR3 DNA reads as TGTGCCAGCAGCTTAGACCCAGCGGGGACTAGCACAGATACGCAGTATTTT. This encodes CASSLDPAGTSTDTQYF.

This clone has only one observation. J is TRBJ2-3 and V is TRBV20-1; perhaps TRBD2 as D (6 bases). The CDR3 is made up of 11 amino acids. Germline V gene sequence: CDR1 DFQATT, CDR2 SNEGSKA (reference sequence). V lost 7 bases and J 8 bases, leaving 13 bases between the germline ends. CDR3 nucleotides: TGCAGTGGAAGGAGGGATGGTACGCAGTATTTT. Amino acids: CSGRRDGTQYF.